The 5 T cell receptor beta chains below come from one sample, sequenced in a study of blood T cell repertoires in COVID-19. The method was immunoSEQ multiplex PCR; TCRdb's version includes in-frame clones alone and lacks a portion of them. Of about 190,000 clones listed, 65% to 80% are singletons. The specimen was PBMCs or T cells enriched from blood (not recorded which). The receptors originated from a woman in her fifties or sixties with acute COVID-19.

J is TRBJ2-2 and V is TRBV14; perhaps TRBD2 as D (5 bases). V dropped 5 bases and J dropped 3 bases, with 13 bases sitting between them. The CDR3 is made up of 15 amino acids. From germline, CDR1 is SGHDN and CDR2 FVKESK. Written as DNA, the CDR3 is TGTGCCAGCAGCGAAAGGACTTCGTACACCGGGGAGCTGTTTTTT. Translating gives CASSERTSYTGELFF.

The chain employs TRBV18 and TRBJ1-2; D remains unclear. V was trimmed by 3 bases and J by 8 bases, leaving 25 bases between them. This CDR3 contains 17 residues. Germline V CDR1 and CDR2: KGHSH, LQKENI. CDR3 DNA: TGTGCCAGCTCACCTACCAGCCTGGGATCATCAGGACTCGGCTACACCTTC. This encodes CASSPTSLGSSGLGYTF.

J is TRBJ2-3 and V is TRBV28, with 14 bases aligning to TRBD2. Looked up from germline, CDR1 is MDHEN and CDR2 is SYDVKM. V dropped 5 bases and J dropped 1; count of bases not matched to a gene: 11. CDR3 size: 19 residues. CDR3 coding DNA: TGTGCCAGCAGTCGGCTCGGACTAGCGGGGGGCCCACGCACAGATACGCAGTATTTT. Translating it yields CASSRLGLAGGPRTDTQYF.

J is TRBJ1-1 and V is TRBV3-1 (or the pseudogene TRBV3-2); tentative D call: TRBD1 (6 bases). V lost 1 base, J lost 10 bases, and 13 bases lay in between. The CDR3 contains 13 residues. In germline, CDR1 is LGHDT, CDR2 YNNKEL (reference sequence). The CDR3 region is CASSQVSTGVAFF. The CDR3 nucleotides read TGTGCCAGCAGCCAAGTATCGACAGGAGTAGCTTTCTTT.

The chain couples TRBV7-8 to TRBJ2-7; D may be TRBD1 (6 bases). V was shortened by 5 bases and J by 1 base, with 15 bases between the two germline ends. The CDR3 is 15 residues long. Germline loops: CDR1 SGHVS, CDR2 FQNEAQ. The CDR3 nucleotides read TGTGCCAGCAGCGCGGACAGAGTAAGGTCCTACGAGCAGTACGTC. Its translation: CASSADRVRSYEQYV.